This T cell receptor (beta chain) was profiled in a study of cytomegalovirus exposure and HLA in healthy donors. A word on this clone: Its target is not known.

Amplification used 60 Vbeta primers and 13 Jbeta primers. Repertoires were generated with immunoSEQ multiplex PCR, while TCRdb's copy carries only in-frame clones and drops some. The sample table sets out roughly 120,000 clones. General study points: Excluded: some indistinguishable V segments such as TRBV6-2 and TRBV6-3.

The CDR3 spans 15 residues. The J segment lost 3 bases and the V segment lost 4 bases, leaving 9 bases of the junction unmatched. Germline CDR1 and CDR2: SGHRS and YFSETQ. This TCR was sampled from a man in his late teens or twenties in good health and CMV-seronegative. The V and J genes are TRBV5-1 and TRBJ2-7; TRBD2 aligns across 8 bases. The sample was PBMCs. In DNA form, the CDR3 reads TGCGCCAGCAGCAGCCTAGCGGGCAATATCTACGAGCAGTACTTC. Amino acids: CASSSLAGNIYEQYF.